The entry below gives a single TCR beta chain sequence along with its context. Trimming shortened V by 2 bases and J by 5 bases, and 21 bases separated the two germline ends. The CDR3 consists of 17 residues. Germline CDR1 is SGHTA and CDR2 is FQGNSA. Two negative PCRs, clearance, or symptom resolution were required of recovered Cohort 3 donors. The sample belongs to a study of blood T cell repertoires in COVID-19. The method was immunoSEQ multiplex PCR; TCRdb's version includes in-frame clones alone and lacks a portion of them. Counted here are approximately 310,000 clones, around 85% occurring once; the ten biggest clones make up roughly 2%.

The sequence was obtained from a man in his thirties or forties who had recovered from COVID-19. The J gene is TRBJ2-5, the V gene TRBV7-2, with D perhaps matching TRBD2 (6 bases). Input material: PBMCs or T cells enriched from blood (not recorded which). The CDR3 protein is CASSLSAGTLLGETQYF. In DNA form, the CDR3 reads TGTGCCAGCAGCTTATCCGCCGGGACTCTTTTGGGGGAGACCCAGTACTTC.